The clone carrying this TCR beta chain was seen more than once but under ten times. Cells were sorted from thawed PBMC rested overnight and stained with GMM-loaded CD1B tetramer, viability dye and anti-CD3. The lipid loaded on the CD1B tetramers was C32 glucose monomycolate from Rhodococcus equi. Profiled with immunoSEQ multiplex PCR; TCRdb holds only in-frame clones, not every one. Of 85,000 to 100,000 clones listed, approximately 91% are singletons. The entry originates in a study of T cells in tuberculosis. V was clipped by 2 bases and J by 5 bases, with 7 bases between them. The CDR3 contains 13 residues. CDR1 KGHSH and CDR2 LQKENI come from the germline V gene.

The origin of this receptor is an adult woman with latent tuberculosis. The sample was CD1b-GMM tetramer-negative cells sorted from PBMCs. This rearrangement joins TRBV18 to TRBJ1-5; D may be TRBD1 (5 bases). The CDR3 DNA follows: TGTGCCAGCTCACCAGAGACAGATCAGCCCCAGCATTTT. This gives the protein CASSPETDQPQHF.